One sample yielded the 21 T cell receptor beta chains listed below, sequenced in a study of CD8+ T cells in alopecia areata. It was with CD4, CD8alpha, NKG2D, NKG2ACE and other markers that pooled cutaneous lymph node cells were sorted. cDNA prepared by RNA extraction and subsequent reverse transcription served as the template for sequencing. The method was immunoSEQ multiplex PCR; TCRdb's version includes in-frame clones alone and lacks a portion of them. The data show 250,000 or so clones, with none appearing a single time. Input material: CD4+ T cells sorted from a lymph node. The receptors shown here come from a C3H/HeJ mouse with alopecia areata. Mouse MHC haplotype: H2-k.

A remark on this clone: Mouse gene names apply. The read ends 4 residues before the CDR3 terminus; that terminus is restored from the germline J gene. The sample has other DNA sequences that encode this CDR3 too. The genes are TRBV13-2 and TRBJ2-1; 10 bases are shared with TRBD2. The CDR3 sequence is 15 residues long. V lost 1 base to trimming and J lost 5 bases; unmatched junction nucleotides: 3. Germline CDR1 is NNHNN and CDR2 is SYGAGS (reference sequence). CDR3: CASGDLTGGDAEQFF. The DNA read from the CDR3 is TGTGCCAGCGGTGATCTAACTGGGGGGGATGCT.

Details on this clone: These gene names are mouse names. The CDR3 end falls 4 residues outside the read, so it is completed with the germline J gene. The chain couples TRBV1 to TRBJ1-1; 12 bases align to TRBD1. Trimming cost V 1 base and J 1 base; bases outside gene matches: 4. The length of the CDR3 is 17 residues. Germline CDR1 and CDR2: NSQYPW and LRSPGD (reference sequence). The CDR3 bases that were read are TGCACCTGCAGTGCAGTCGGGACAGGGGGCGGAAACACA. Its protein is CTCSAVGTGGGNT. In full, the CDR3 reads CTCSAVGTGGGNTEVFF.

Comments on this clone: Gene names follow the mouse nomenclature. CDR3 region: CASSGGTGGSNSDYTF. The sequenced CDR3 bases are TGTGCCAGCAGTGGAGGGACAGGGGGCTCAAACTCC. The chain recombines TRBV13-1 with TRBJ1-2; TRBD1 agrees at 12 bases. The CDR3 is cut off 4 residues early in the read; its end comes from the germline J gene. Germline V gene data show CDR1 as NSHNY and CDR2 as SYGAGN. V lost 3 bases to trimming and J lost 0 bases; unmatched junction nucleotides: 3. The length of the CDR3 is 16 residues.

This clone was counted a few times. Gene names refer to mouse genes. The read ends 4 residues before the CDR3 terminus; that terminus is restored from the germline J gene. V is TRBV17 and J is TRBJ2-4; a weak D match, TRBD2 (5 bases). Trimming removed 4 bases from V and 1 base from J, with 6 bases in between. The CDR3 is 13 amino acids. The V gene's germline CDR1 is MNHDT and CDR2 YYDKIL. The CDR3 bases that were read are TGTGCTAGCAGTATCTGGGGTCAAAAC. Translated, it gives CASSIWGQN. The complete CDR3 protein is CASSIWGQNTLYF.

Regarding this clone: Gene and germline names: mouse. The sequenced fragment ends 4 residues before the CDR3 boundary, so the rest is inferred from the germline J gene. Other DNA sequences in the same sample also yield this CDR3. This sequence joins TRBV14 and TRBJ2-3, with 9 nucleotides matching TRBD2. The CDR3 has 14 residues. CDR1 is SGHDT and CDR2 is FRDEAV in the germline V gene. The ends lost 5 bases at V and 0 bases at J; junction bases unmatched: 1. CDR3 DNA, as far as it was read: TGTGCCAGCAGAACTGGGGGGAGTGCAGAA. This codes for CASRTGGSAE. The full CDR3 protein reads CASRTGGSAETLYF.

This clone was detected only a few times. The gene names given are mouse names. Read data end 4 residues before the CDR3 end; the end is taken from the germline J gene. The chain links TRBV5 to TRBJ2-5; D call uncertain. In germline, CDR1 is LGHNA, CDR2 YNLKQL (reference sequence). V was trimmed by 1 base and J by 0 bases, leaving 11 bases between them. The CDR3 covers 16 residues. The CDR3 loop reads CASSQAQYLNQDTQYF. CDR3 DNA (partial): TGTGCCAGCAGCCAAGCCCAGTACCTTAACCAAGAC.

This clone has a handful of counts. Mouse gene names and germline throughout. The CDR3 extends 4 residues past the end of the read, so its final part is completed from the germline J gene. The chain employs TRBV1 and TRBJ1-1, with a possible D match to TRBD1 (6 bases). The CDR3 runs 16 residues. Germline assignment: CDR1 NSQYPW and CDR2 LRSPGD (reference sequence). CDR3 DNA, as far as it was read: TGCACCTGCAGTGCAGATTCCGACTGGGGGGGCGGA. This codes for CTCSADSDWGGG. In full, the CDR3 reads CTCSADSDWGGGEVFF.

In this sample, this clone turned up a few times. Any gene name here is a mouse gene name. The read ends 4 residues early relative to the CDR3; the germline J gene fills the gap. The rearrangement joins TRBV4 to TRBJ2-4, with TRBD2 identical over 11 bases. Looked up from germline, CDR1 is LGHDT and CDR2 is YNNKQL (reference sequence). The CDR3 extends over 14 amino acids. The CDR3 protein is CASSSGTGGNTLYF. The sequenced part of the CDR3 DNA is TGTGCCAGCAGCTCGGGGACTGGGGGAAAC.

There are a few counts of this clone. Germline and genes: mouse. The read finishes 4 residues shy of the CDR3 end, and the germline J gene is used to complete it. In the same sample, other DNA sequences code for this CDR3. The J gene is TRBJ2-2, the V gene TRBV31, with 9 bases that match TRBD2. The trim removed 0 bases at V and 0 bases at J, leaving 2 bases unmatched. In germline, CDR1 is GKSSPN, CDR2 SITVG. The CDR3 is 16 residues long. CDR3 bases read: TGTGCCTGGAGTCTGAACTGGGGGGCAAACACCGGG. It translates to CAWSLNWGANTG. The complete CDR3 sequence is CAWSLNWGANTGQLYF.

In regard to this clone: The listed genes are named as in mouse. Sequencing ends 4 residues short of the CDR3 end; the germline J gene provides the rest. The V gene is TRBV13-2, the J gene TRBJ2-7; 8 bases map to TRBD2. Germline values: CDR1 NNHNN, CDR2 SYGAGS (reference sequence). The CDR3 runs 12 residues. The CDR3 DNA, read in part, is TGTGCCAGCGGGACTGGGGTTGAT. It codes for CASGTGVD. In full, the CDR3 is CASGTGVDEQYF.

Remarks on this clone: The gene symbols are mouse symbols. CDR3 loop: CASRNHRANSDYTF. The part of the CDR3 DNA that was read is TGTGCCAGCAGAAACCACAGGGCAAACTCC. V is TRBV13-1 and J is TRBJ1-2; TRBD1 is a possible D gene (6 bases). The read gets to within 4 residues of the CDR3 end, and the germline J gene fills in the rest. The CDR3 covers 14 residues. V lost 5 bases and J lost 0, with 11 bases in between. In germline, CDR1 is NSHNY, CDR2 SYGAGN.

To note about this clone: The germline and genes are mouse ones. The read finishes 4 residues shy of the CDR3 end, and the germline J gene is used to complete it. The chain joins TRBV13-3 to TRBJ1-1; possibly TRBD1 for D (6 bases). Germline V gene lookup returns CDR1 NNHDY and CDR2 SYVADS. The CDR3 covers 12 residues. The part of the CDR3 DNA that was read is TGTGCCAGCAGTGAGGGGGACATA. It specifies CASSEGDI. In full, the CDR3 reads CASSEGDIEVFF.

This clone showed up just a few times. Gene names are the mouse ones. The observed sequence ends 3 residues before the CDR3 terminus, with the missing tail filled in from the germline J gene. The chain uses TRBV31 and TRBJ1-6, with D possibly being TRBD1 (6 bases). TRBJ1-6 is identified as an open reading frame with a role that is uncertain. Trimming cost V 0 bases and J 6 bases, with 9 bases left between them. CDR1 is GKSSPN, CDR2 SITVG, per germline. This CDR3 spans 14 amino acids. CDR3 bases read: TGTGCCTGGAGTCTAGCAGGGGCTAATTCGCCC. Encoded protein: CAWSLAGANSP. The entire CDR3 sequence reads CAWSLAGANSPLYF.

Many counts were recorded for this clone. The gene names given are mouse names. The read ends 3 residues before the CDR3 terminus; that terminus is restored from the germline J gene. The rearrangement links TRBV1 to TRBJ1-6; a possible D gene is TRBD1 (5 bases). TRBJ1-6 is annotated as an ORF whose role is uncertain. The CDR3 contains 14 residues. Trimming shortened V by 0 bases and J by 8 bases, and 8 bases separated the two germline ends. Per the germline V gene, CDR1 is NSQYPW and CDR2 is LRSPGD (reference sequence). The DNA read from the CDR3 is TGCACCTGCAGTGCAGATCGGGGGGATTCGCCC. Protein: CTCSADRGDSP. The entire CDR3 protein is CTCSADRGDSPLYF.

This clone was counted between two and nine times. Mouse gene names and germline throughout. The missing CDR3 end, 4 residues past where the read stops, is filled in from the germline J gene. The rearrangement joins TRBV13-1 to TRBJ2-5; D perhaps matches TRBD1 (6 bases). Germline V gene sequence: CDR1 NSHNY, CDR2 SYGAGN. CDR3 size: 14 residues. CDR3 bases read: TGTGCCAGCAGTGATAGGGGGACGGTCGAC. Its protein is CASSDRGTVD. The complete CDR3 reads CASSDRGTVDTQYF.

This clone was counted between two and nine times. Mouse gene names and germline throughout. The observed sequence ends 4 residues before the CDR3 terminus, with the missing tail filled in from the germline J gene. The rearrangement links TRBV13-1 to TRBJ1-2, with D hard to call. The V and J ends lost 3 bases and 0 bases respectively, with 12 bases between them. Germline V gene data show CDR1 as NSHNY and CDR2 as SYGAGN. CDR3 length: 15 amino acids. CDR3 bases read: TGTGCCAGCAGTGCCCCAAGCAGTGCAAACTCC. Amino acids: CASSAPSSANS. The full CDR3 sequence reads CASSAPSSANSDYTF.

This clone was seen at least ten times. All gene names here are mouse names. Sequencing ends 4 residues short of the CDR3 end; the germline J gene provides the rest. The chain employs TRBV17 and TRBJ2-5, with 8 bases that match TRBD2. Germline trimming cut 9 bases from V and 0 bases from J; bases unmatched to any gene: 8. The germline CDR1 and CDR2 sequences are MNHDT and YYDKIL. The CDR3 is 15 amino acids. The sequenced part of the CDR3 DNA is TGTGCTAGTCACGACTGGGGAGTTAACCAAGAC. The encoded protein is CASHDWGVNQD. The full-length CDR3 reads as CASHDWGVNQDTQYF.

Worth noting for this clone: The gene symbols are mouse symbols. The observed sequence ends 4 residues before the CDR3 terminus, with the missing tail filled in from the germline J gene. The chain joins TRBV19 to TRBJ1-1; 7 bases fit TRBD1. V lost 5 bases and J lost 4; bases outside the gene matches: 8. Germline loops: CDR1 FNHDT, CDR2 SITEND (reference sequence). The CDR3 has 14 amino acids. The CDR3 loop is CASRLQGRGTEVFF. Partial CDR3 DNA: TGTGCCAGCAGGTTACAGGGGAGGGGCACA.

In the case of this clone: Genes and germline come from the mouse. The sequenced fragment ends 4 residues before the CDR3 boundary, so the rest is inferred from the germline J gene. The chain is built from TRBV19 and TRBJ2-3; 11 nucleotides match TRBD2. Looked up from germline, CDR1 is FNHDT and CDR2 is SITEND (reference sequence). This CDR3 region has 16 residues. CDR3 protein: CASSPLGLGGRETLYF. The CDR3 DNA, read in part, is TGTGCCAGCAGTCCCCTCGGACTGGGGGGTAGAGAA.

A note on this clone: Gene names are mouse gene names. The read comes to an end 4 residues before the CDR3 does, leaving the germline J gene to fill in the end. This chain uses TRBV13-1 with TRBJ2-7; a possible D gene is TRBD1 (5 bases). Germline V gene sequence: CDR1 NSHNY, CDR2 SYGAGN. The V end lost 3 bases, the J end lost 1 base, and 11 bases lay between the germline ends. The CDR3 length is 14 residues. The sequenced part of the CDR3 DNA is TGTGCCAGCAGTGGCAGGGTGGGTTCCTAT. As protein: CASSGRVGSY. The whole CDR3 reads CASSGRVGSYEQYF.

In its sample, this clone was seen a few times. Gene labels here are mouse ones. This CDR3 reads CASRQGSYNSPLYF. The sequenced CDR3 bases are TGTGCCAGCAGGCAGGGGTCCTATAATTCGCCC. This chain joins TRBV13-3 and TRBJ1-6; TRBD1 might be the D (6 bases). The read terminates 3 residues ahead of where the CDR3 ends, so the germline J gene completes it. TRBJ1-6 is flagged as an ORF with uncertain function. CDR1 and CDR2 from the germline V gene are NNHDY and SYVADS. Trimming removed 5 bases from V and 1 base from J, with 7 bases in between. CDR3 length equals 14 residues.